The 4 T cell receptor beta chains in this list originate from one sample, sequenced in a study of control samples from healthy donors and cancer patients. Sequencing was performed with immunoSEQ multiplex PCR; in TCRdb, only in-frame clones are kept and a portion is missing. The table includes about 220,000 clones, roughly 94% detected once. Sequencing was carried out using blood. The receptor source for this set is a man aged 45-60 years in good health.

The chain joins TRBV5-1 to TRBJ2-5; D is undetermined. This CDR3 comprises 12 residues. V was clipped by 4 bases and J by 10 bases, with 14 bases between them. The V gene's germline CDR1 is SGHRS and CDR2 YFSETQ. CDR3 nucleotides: TGCGCCAGCAGCGCTTATTCAGAGGACCAGTACTTC. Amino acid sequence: CASSAYSEDQYF.

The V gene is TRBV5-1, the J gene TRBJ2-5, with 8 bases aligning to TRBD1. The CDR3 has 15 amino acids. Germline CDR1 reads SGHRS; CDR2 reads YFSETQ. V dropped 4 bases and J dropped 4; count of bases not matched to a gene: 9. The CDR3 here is CASSLEDRVGETQYF. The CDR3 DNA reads TGCGCCAGCAGCCTGGAGGACAGGGTAGGAGAGACCCAGTACTTC.

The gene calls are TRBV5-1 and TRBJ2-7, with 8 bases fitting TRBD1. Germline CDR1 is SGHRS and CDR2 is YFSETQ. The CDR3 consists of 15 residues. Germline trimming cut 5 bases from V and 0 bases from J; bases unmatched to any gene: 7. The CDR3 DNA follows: TGCGCCAGCAGAGTTGACAGGGGCGGCTCCTACGAGCAGTACTTC. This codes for CASRVDRGGSYEQYF.

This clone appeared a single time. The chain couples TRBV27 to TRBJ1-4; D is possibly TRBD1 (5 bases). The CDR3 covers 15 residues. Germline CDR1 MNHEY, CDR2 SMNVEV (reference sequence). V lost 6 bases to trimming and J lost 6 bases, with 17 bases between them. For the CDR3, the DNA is TGTGCCAGCAGACTCGGGACCTCCGGGGATGAAAAACTGTTTTTT. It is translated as CASRLGTSGDEKLFF.